The 23 T cell receptor beta chains given below trace back to one sample, sequenced in a study of blood T cell repertoires in COVID-19 (dated by TCRdb to 2018 to 2020). The library was generated by the immunoSEQ multiplex PCR assay. In its TCRdb copy, this immuneACCESS table keeps in-frame sequences only and misses some clones. Where compared with another copy, unresolved V genes explain less than half of these, and the others have no known cause. This sample gives about 63,000 clones in total; approximately 78% of them show up just once. The ten largest clones capture about 30% of the sample. The sample comprised peripheral blood. The receptors derive from a man aged 55-75 years with COVID-19, enrolled during active disease.

The CDR3 nucleotides are TGTGCCAGCAGCAAAGGCGGGGACGGGAGCTCTGGGGCCAACGTCCTGACTTTC. Its translation is CASSKGGDGSSGANVLTF. This chain joins TRBV5-4 and TRBJ2-6, with D possibly being TRBD2 (6 bases). The CDR3 has 18 residues. Trimming took 4 bases from V and 0 from J, leaving 17 bases between them. CDR1 is SGHNT and CDR2 is YYREEE in the germline V gene (reference sequence).

The chain couples TRBV7-9 to TRBJ2-2; D is undetermined. Trimming cost V 4 bases and J 5 bases, with 14 bases left between them. This CDR3 contains 15 residues. Germline values: CDR1 SEHNR, CDR2 FQNEAQ (reference sequence). As DNA, the CDR3 is TGTGCCAGCAGCTATAACTTAGATTCGACCGGGGAGCTGTTTTTT. Protein sequence: CASSYNLDSTGELFF.

The chain combines TRBV18 with TRBJ1-2; 8 bases are a match to TRBD1. Germline V lookup: CDR1 KGHSH, CDR2 LQKENI. CDR3 size: 15 residues. J lost 4 bases, V lost 6 bases, and 10 bases had no gene match. The DNA of the CDR3 is TGTGCCAGCTCTCAGACAGGGGATTTTTCCTATGGCTACACCTTC. Translation: CASSQTGDFSYGYTF.

The chain couples TRBV11-2 to TRBJ2-7, with TRBD1 matching 7 bases. There are 17 residues in the CDR3. Germline loops: CDR1 SGHAT, CDR2 FQNNGV. The ends lost 5 bases at V and 3 bases at J; junction bases unmatched: 16. Written as DNA, the CDR3 is TGTGCCAGCAGCCCACCTCGACCGGACAGGCTTGTCTACGAGCAGTACTTC. Translating it yields CASSPPRPDRLVYEQYF.

The chain recombines TRBV4-1 with TRBJ1-6; 7 positions match TRBD1. V shed 4 bases, J shed 3 bases, and the junction held 9 bases outside the gene matches. The CDR3 has 17 residues. Germline CDR1 reads MGHRA; CDR2 reads YSYEKL. CDR3 in amino acids: CASSPTVRGNYNSPLHF. CDR3 DNA sequence: TGCGCCAGCAGCCCAACCGTCAGGGGGAACTATAATTCACCCCTCCACTTT.

The chain has TRBV4-1 and TRBJ1-5, with 8 bases aligning to TRBD1. The length of the CDR3 is 13 residues. V shed 6 bases, J shed 9 bases, and the junction held 7 bases outside the gene matches. In germline, CDR1 is MGHRA, CDR2 YSYEKL. This CDR3 is CASSPQGARPQHF. DNA for the CDR3: TGCGCCAGCAGTCCTCAGGGGGCGCGGCCCCAGCATTTT.

The chain employs TRBV11-3 and TRBJ2-2, with D maybe TRBD1 (6 bases). V lost 0 bases and J lost 1, with 12 bases in between. This CDR3 spans 17 amino acids. Germline loops: CDR1 SGHNT, CDR2 YENEEA. This CDR3 is CASSLDLWGQNTGELFF. CDR3 nucleotide sequence: TGTGCCAGCAGCTTAGACTTATGGGGACAGAACACCGGGGAGCTGTTTTTT.

The chain couples TRBV27 to TRBJ1-1; 10 bases are shared with TRBD1. Germline V lookup: CDR1 MNHEY, CDR2 SMNVEV (reference sequence). The CDR3 extends over 13 amino acids. V gave up 4 bases and J gave up 7 bases; unmatched junction bases: 3. As DNA, the CDR3 is TGTGCCAGCAGTTCCCGGGACAGGGGTGAAGCTTTCTTT. Its translation is CASSSRDRGEAFF.

This sequence joins TRBV5-1 and TRBJ2-1, with TRBD2 matching 10 bases. The J segment lost 8 bases and the V segment lost 1 base, leaving 9 bases of the junction unmatched. Germline V lookup: CDR1 SGHRS, CDR2 YFSETQ. This CDR3 comprises 16 residues. Written as DNA, the CDR3 is TGCGCCAGCAGCTTGTTATCTGGTCTAGCGGGAGATGAGCAGTTCTTC. Amino acid sequence: CASSLLSGLAGDEQFF.

The rearrangement uses TRBV5-4 and TRBJ1-1, with 8 bases that match TRBD1. Germline loops: CDR1 SGHNT, CDR2 YYREEE (reference sequence). The CDR3 has 13 residues. With 3 bases clipped from V and 5 bases from J, the junction kept 3 bases outside the gene matches. CDR3 sequence: CASSYDRGTEAFF. The CDR3 region has the DNA TGTGCCAGCAGCTACGACAGGGGTACTGAAGCTTTCTTT.

In its sample, this clone was seen a few times. This chain uses TRBV3-1 (or the pseudogene TRBV3-2) with TRBJ2-1; tentative D call: TRBD2 (7 bases). This CDR3 has 17 amino acids. Germline values: CDR1 LGHDT, CDR2 YNNKEL (reference sequence). The V end was cut by 0 bases, the J end by 8 bases, with 20 bases between. As DNA, the CDR3 is TGTGCCAGCAGCCAAGATCTAGGGGGGGCCCTTCGGGATGAGCAGTTCTTC. Its translation: CASSQDLGGALRDEQFF.

The chain uses TRBV6-2 or TRBV6-3 and TRBJ2-3, with D maybe TRBD2 (7 bases). Germline lookup yields CDR1 MNHEY and CDR2 SVGEGT. V dropped 4 bases and J dropped 2 bases, with 16 bases sitting between them. CDR3 size: 16 residues. The DNA for the CDR3 is TGTGCCAGCAGTTTAGTGGCGGGGGCCCCCACAGATACGCAGTATTTT. Its protein product is CASSLVAGAPTDTQYF.

This rearrangement joins TRBV6-5 to TRBJ2-1; 14 nucleotides agree with TRBD2. Germline CDR1 MNHEY, CDR2 SVGAGI. The trim removed 5 bases at V and 9 bases at J, leaving 3 bases unmatched. There are 14 residues in the CDR3. This CDR3 is CASSRTSGRFEQFF. The CDR3 DNA is TGTGCCAGCAGTCGGACTAGCGGGAGGTTTGAGCAGTTCTTC.

The V gene is TRBV5-1, the J gene TRBJ2-3, with 14 bases fitting TRBD2. CDR3 length: 17 residues. Germline trimming cut 0 bases from V and 5 bases from J; bases unmatched to any gene: 5. Looked up from germline, CDR1 is SGHRS and CDR2 is YFSETQ. CDR3 residues: CASSLVGLAGGGDTQYF. In nucleotides, the CDR3 is TGCGCCAGCAGCTTGGTAGGACTAGCGGGGGGAGGAGATACGCAGTATTTT.

CDR3 nucleotides: TGTGCCAGCAGCGCGGGACTAGCGGAGAGGTTCACTAGCACAGATACGCAGTATTTT. This gives the protein CASSAGLAERFTSTDTQYF. V is TRBV13 and J is TRBJ2-3, with 11 bases lining up with TRBD2. Germline CDR1 and CDR2: PRHDT and FYEKMQ (reference sequence). V trimming: 5 bases; J trimming: 0 bases; junction bases outside the gene matches: 13. The CDR3 is made up of 19 amino acids. Full variable domain (rest looked up from reference TRBV13 and TRBJ2-3): AAGVIQSPRHLIKEKRETATLKCYPIPRHDTVYWYQQGPGQDPQFLISFYEKMQSDKGSIPDRFSAQQFSDYHSELNMSSLELGDSALYFCASSAGLAERFTSTDTQYFGPGTRLTVL.

The gene calls are TRBV29-1 and TRBJ2-7, with 11 nucleotides matching TRBD1. The CDR3 has 12 amino acids. J lost 5 bases, V lost 6 bases, and 3 bases had no gene match. Germline loops: CDR1 SQVTM, CDR2 ANQGSEA. The CDR3 region has the DNA TGCAGCGTCGGGACAGGGGGAAACGAGCAGTACTTC. Protein sequence: CSVGTGGNEQYF.

The V call is TRBV27, the J call TRBJ1-2; the match to TRBD1 covers 8 bases. V shed 4 bases and J 4 bases; nucleotides not matched to a gene: 8. Germline CDR1 reads MNHEY; CDR2 reads SMNVEV (reference sequence). CDR3 length equals 15 residues. The CDR3 loop reads CASSYQGQATYGYTF. CDR3 sequence (DNA): TGTGCCAGCAGTTATCAGGGACAGGCGACCTATGGCTACACCTTC.

This chain uses TRBV5-1 with TRBJ2-7, with 9 bases fitting TRBD1. The CDR3 runs 14 residues. The V gene's germline CDR1 is SGHRS and CDR2 YFSETQ. With 4 bases clipped from V and 5 bases from J, the junction kept 7 bases outside the gene matches. As DNA, the CDR3 is TGCGCCAGCAGCGTCGGGACAGGGTTGAACGAGCAGTACTTC. Amino acids: CASSVGTGLNEQYF.

This chain connects TRBV5-1 to TRBJ2-7; TRBD1 is a possible D gene (5 bases). Germline CDR1 is SGHRS and CDR2 is YFSETQ. With 4 bases removed from V and 0 bases from J, the gap between germline ends came to 8 bases. The CDR3 extends over 13 amino acids. For the CDR3, the DNA is TGCGCCAGCAGCCAGACAGACTCCTACGAGCAGTACTTC. This codes for CASSQTDSYEQYF.

The chain combines TRBV7-2 with TRBJ2-5; no firm D call. The CDR3 consists of 14 residues. In germline, CDR1 is SGHTA, CDR2 FQGNSA. Between the trimmed V and J ends, which lost 1 base and 0 bases, there was a span of 6 bases. The CDR3 nucleotides are TGTGCCAGCAGCTTAGGTGTCTACCAAGAGACCCAGTACTTC. Protein sequence: CASSLGVYQETQYF.

V gene TRBV6-5 combines with J gene TRBJ1-1, with no clear D. CDR1 MNHEY and CDR2 SVGAGI come from the germline V gene. The CDR3 extends over 14 amino acids. Trimming removed 6 bases at V and 1 base at J, with 12 bases between. DNA for the CDR3: TGTGCCAGCAGACCCCTGACACAGAACACTGAAGCTTTCTTT. Translation gives CASRPLTQNTEAFF.

The chain joins TRBV19 to TRBJ1-4; weak D call: TRBD1 (5 bases). Trimming took off 11 bases at V and 0 bases at J, with 16 bases between the two ends. The V gene's germline CDR1 is LNHDA and CDR2 SQIVND (reference sequence). This CDR3 has 15 residues. CDR3 in amino acids: CASRVGGTTNEKLFF. Written as DNA, the CDR3 is TGTGCCTCCAGGGTGGGGGGGACAACTAATGAAAAACTGTTTTTT.

This chain connects TRBV7-3 to TRBJ2-3, with TRBD2 as a possible D gene (5 bases). CDR1 is SGHTA, CDR2 FQGTGA, per germline. Trimming removed 1 base from V and 4 bases from J, with 9 bases in between. The CDR3 covers 14 residues. The CDR3 sequence: CASSLIRDSDTQYF. In nucleotides, the CDR3 is TGTGCCAGCAGCTTAATACGGGATTCAGATACGCAGTATTTT.